The clone carrying this T cell receptor beta chain has a single count. Its cognate antigen is unknown. The table came from immunoSEQ multiplex PCR; TCRdb's copy has only in-frame clones and leaves some out. The sample contains roughly 120,000 clones, 75% to 90% of which appear only once. The data belong to a study of T cell responses to AZD1222 COVID-19 vaccine. Study-wide findings and caveats: Only after the peak T cell response were repertoires sampled. Most donors were white British, females outnumbered males, and clonal diversity was possibly underestimated. Breadth and depth of Spike-specific TCRs rose after two AZD1222 doses.

The clonotype comes from an adult in good health. Material: peripheral blood, obtained on day 0 of AZD1222 vaccination.

CDR3 residues: CASSYSGGGQPQHF. CDR3 DNA: TGTGCCAGCAGTTACTCAGGGGGCGGTCAGCCCCAGCATTTT. This chain joins TRBV6-2 or TRBV6-3 and TRBJ1-5, with TRBD1 matching over 7 bases. CDR1 is MNHEY, CDR2 SVGEGT, per germline. CDR3 length: 14 residues. Losses at the gene ends were 0 bases for V and 6 bases for J; bases not matched to a gene: 2.